This TCR beta chain appears in the sequencing data of a study of shared clonotypes between healthy human individuals. Some clones are missing from TCRdb's copy, which holds only in-frame ones; the method was immunoSEQ multiplex PCR. The sample has millions of clones; approximately 93% are singletons. The sample consisted of naive CD4+ T cells from PBMCs. Subset here: CD45RA+ positively selected. This TCR came from a man in his late teens or twenties in good health. Some clones in this sample may be carry-over from other donors' samples.

Here the CDR3 reads CASSDTTGIGTDTQYF. The CDR3 DNA sequence: TGTGCCAGCTCAGATACTACAGGGATAGGTACAGATACGCAGTATTTT. The chain joins TRBV18 to TRBJ2-3, with a weak D call TRBD1 (6 bases). Trimming shortened V by 5 bases and J by 3 bases, and 18 bases separated the two germline ends. CDR1 is KGHSH and CDR2 is LQKENI in the germline V gene. This CDR3 is built from 16 residues.